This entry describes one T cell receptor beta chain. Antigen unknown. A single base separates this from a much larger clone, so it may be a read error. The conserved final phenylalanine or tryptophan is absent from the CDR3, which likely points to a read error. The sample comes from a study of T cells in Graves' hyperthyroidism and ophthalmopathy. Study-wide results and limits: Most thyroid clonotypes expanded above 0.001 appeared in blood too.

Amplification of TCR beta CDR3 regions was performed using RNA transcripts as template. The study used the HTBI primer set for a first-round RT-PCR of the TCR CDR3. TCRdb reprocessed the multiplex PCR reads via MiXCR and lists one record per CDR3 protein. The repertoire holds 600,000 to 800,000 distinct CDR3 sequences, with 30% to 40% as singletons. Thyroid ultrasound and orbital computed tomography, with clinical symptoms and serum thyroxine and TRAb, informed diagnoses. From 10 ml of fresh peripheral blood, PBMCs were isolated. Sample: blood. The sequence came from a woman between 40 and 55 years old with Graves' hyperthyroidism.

The CDR3 reads CSARDQDTWNTEAFS. The CDR3 DNA reads as TGCAGTGCTAGAGACCAGGACACATGGAACACTGAAGCTTTCTCT. The V call is TRBV20-1, the J call TRBJ1-1; D might be TRBD1 (5 bases). The CDR3 is 15 amino acids. V lost 0 bases and J 1 base, leaving 12 bases between the germline ends. Germline assignment: CDR1 DFQATT and CDR2 SNEGSKA (reference sequence).